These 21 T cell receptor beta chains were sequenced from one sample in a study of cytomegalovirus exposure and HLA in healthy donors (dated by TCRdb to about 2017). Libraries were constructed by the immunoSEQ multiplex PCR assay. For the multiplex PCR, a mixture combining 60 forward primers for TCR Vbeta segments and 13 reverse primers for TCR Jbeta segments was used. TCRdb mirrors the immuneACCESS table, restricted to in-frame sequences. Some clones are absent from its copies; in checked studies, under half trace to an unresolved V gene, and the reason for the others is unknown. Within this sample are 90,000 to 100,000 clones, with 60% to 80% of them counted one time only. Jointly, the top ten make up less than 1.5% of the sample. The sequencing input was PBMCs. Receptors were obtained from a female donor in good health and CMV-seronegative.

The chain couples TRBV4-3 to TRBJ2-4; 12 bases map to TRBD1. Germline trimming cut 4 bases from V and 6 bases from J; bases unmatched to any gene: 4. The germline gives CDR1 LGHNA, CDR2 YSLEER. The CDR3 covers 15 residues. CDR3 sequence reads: CASSPGQGALNIQYF. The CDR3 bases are TGCGCCAGCAGCCCGGGACAGGGGGCTCTAAACATTCAGTACTTC.

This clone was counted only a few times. Written as DNA, the CDR3 is TGTGCCAGCAGTGGCGTCCGCAACACTGAAGCTTTCTTT. As protein: CASSGVRNTEAFF. The chain joins TRBV2 to TRBJ1-1; D remains ambiguous. Germline values: CDR1 SNHLY, CDR2 FYNNEI. The CDR3 loop spans 13 amino acids. V lost 4 bases and J lost 2, with 8 bases in between.

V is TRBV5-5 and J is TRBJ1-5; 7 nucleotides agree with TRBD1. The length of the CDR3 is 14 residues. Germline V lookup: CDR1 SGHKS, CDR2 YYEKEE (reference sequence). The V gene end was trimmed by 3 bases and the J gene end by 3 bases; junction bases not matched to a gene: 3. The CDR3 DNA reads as TGTGCCAGCAGCTCGGGGACAGCCAATCAGCCCCAGCATTTT. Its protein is CASSSGTANQPQHF.

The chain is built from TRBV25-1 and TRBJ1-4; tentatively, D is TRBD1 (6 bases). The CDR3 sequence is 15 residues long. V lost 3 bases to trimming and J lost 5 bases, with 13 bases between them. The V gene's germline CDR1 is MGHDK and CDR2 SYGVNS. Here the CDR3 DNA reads TGTGCCAGCAGTGAGCCCGGCAGGGGCAATGAAAAACTGTTTTTT. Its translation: CASSEPGRGNEKLFF.

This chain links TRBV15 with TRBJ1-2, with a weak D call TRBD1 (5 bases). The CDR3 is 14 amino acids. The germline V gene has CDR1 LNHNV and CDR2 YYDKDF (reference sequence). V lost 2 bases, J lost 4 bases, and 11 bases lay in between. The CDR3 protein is CATSRQGKGYGYTF. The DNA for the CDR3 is TGTGCCACCAGCAGACAGGGAAAGGGCTATGGCTACACCTTC. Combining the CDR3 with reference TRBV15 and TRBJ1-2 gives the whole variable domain DAMVIQNPRYQVTQFGKPVTLSCSQTLNHNVMYWYQQKSSQAPKLLFHYYDKDFNNEADTPDNFQSRRPNTSFCFLDIRSPGLGDTAMYLCATSRQGKGYGYTFGSGTRLTVV.

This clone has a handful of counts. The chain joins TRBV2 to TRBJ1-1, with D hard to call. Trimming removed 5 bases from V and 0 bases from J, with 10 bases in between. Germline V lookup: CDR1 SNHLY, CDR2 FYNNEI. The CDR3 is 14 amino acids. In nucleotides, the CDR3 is TGTGCCAGCAGTCTACAGCCCATGAACACTGAAGCTTTCTTT. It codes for CASSLQPMNTEAFF. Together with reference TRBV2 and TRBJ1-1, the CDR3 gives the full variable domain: EPEVTQTPSHQVTQMGQEVILRCVPISNHLYFYWYRQILGQKVEFLVSFYNNEISEKSEIFDDQFSVERPDGSNFTLKIRSTKLEDSAMYFCASSLQPMNTEAFFGQGTRLTVV.

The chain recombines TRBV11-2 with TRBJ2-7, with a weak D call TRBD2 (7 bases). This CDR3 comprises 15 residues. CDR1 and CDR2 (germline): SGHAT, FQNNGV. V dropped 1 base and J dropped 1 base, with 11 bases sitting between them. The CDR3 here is CASSLGGGQSYEQYF. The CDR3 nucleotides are TGTGCCAGCAGCTTAGGCGGGGGCCAGTCCTACGAGCAGTACTTC.

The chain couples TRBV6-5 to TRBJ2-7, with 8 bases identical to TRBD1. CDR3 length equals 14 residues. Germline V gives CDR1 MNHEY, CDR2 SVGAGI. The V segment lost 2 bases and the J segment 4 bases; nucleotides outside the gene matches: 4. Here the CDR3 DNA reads TGTGCCAGCAGTTACGGACAGGGTCGGTACGAGCAGTACTTC. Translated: CASSYGQGRYEQYF.

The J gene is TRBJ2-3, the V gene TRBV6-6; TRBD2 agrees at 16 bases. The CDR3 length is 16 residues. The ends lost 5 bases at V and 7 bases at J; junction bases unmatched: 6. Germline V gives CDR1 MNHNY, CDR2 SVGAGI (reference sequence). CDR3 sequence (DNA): TGTGCCAGCAGTCAGGGGACTAGCGGGGGGGAATATACGCAGTATTTT. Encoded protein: CASSQGTSGGEYTQYF.

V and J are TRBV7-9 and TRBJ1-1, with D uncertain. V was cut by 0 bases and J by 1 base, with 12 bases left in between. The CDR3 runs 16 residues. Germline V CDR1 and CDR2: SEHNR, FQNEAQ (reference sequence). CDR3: CASSLALLNPNTEAFF. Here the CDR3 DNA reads TGTGCCAGCAGCTTAGCGCTCCTAAACCCGAACACTGAAGCTTTCTTT.

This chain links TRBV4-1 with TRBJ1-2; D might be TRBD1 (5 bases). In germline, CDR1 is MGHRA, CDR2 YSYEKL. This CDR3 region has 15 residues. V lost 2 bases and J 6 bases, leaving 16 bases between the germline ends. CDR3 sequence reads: CASSQSIQGWDGYTF. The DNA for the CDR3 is TGCGCCAGCAGCCAATCAATTCAGGGTTGGGATGGCTACACCTTC.

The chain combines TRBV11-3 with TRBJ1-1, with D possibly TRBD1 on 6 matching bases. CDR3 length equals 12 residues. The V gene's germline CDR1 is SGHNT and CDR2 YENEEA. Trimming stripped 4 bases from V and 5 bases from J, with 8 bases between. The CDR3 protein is CASSSTGTEAFF. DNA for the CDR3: TGTGCCAGCAGCTCCACAGGGACTGAAGCTTTCTTT.

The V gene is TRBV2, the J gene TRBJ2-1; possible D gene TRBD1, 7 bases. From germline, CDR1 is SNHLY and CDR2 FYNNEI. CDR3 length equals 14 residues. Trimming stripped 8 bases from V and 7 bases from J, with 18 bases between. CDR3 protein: CASVPGAGGNEQFF. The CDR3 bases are TGTGCCAGCGTTCCGGGGGCAGGGGGAAATGAGCAGTTCTTC.

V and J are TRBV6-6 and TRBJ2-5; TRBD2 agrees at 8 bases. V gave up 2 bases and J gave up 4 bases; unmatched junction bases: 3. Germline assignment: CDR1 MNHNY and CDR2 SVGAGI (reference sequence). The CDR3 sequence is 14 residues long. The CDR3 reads CASSYDGGVETQYF. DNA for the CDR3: TGTGCCAGCAGTTACGACGGGGGGGTAGAGACCCAGTACTTC.

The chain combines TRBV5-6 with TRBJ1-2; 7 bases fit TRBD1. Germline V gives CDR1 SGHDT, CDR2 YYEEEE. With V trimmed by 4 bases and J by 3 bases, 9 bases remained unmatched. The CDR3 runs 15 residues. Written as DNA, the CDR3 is TGTGCCAGCAGCAGACAGGGAAGTTACGACTATGGCTACACCTTC. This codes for CASSRQGSYDYGYTF.

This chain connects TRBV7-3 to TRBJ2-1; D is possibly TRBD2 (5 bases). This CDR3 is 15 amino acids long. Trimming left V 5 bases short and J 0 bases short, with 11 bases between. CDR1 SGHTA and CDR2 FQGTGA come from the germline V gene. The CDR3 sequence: CASSPGGGSYNEQFF. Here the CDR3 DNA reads TGTGCCAGCAGCCCGGGCGGAGGCTCCTACAATGAGCAGTTCTTC.

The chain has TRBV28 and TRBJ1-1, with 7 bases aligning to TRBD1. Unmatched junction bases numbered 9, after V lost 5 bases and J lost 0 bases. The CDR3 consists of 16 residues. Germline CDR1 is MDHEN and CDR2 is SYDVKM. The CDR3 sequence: CASSPAGQAMNTEAFF. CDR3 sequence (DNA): TGTGCCAGCAGTCCGGCCGGACAGGCAATGAACACTGAAGCTTTCTTT.

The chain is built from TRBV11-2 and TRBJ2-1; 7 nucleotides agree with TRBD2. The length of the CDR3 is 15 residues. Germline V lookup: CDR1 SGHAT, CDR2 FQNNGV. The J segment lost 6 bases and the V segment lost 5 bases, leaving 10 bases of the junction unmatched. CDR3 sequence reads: CASSPWAIAGNEQFF. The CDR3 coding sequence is TGTGCCAGCAGCCCTTGGGCCATAGCGGGCAATGAGCAGTTCTTC.

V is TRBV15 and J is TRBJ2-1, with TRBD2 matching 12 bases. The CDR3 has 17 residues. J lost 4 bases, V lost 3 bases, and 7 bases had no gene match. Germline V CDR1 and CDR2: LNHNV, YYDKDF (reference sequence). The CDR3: CATSSGLAGGKYNEQFF. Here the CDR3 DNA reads TGTGCCACCAGCAGTGGTCTAGCGGGGGGGAAATACAATGAGCAGTTCTTC.

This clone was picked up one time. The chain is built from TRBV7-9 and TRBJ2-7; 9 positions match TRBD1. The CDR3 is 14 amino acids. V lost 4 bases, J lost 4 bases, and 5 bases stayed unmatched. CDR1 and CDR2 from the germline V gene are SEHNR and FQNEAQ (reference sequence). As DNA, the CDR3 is TGTGCCAGCAGCTCCCCGGGACAGGGATACGAGCAGTACTTC. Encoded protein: CASSSPGQGYEQYF. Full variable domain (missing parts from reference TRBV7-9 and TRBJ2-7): DTGVSQNPRHKITKRGQNVTFRCDPISEHNRLYWYRQTLGQGPEFLTYFQNEAQLEKSRLLSDRFSAERPKGSFSTLEIQRTEQGDSAMYLCASSSPGQGYEQYFGPGTRLTVT.

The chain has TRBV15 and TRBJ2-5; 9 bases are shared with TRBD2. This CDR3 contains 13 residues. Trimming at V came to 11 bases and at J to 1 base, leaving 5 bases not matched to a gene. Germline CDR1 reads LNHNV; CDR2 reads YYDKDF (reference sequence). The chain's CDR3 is CAAGGDIQETQYF. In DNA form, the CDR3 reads TGTGCCGCGGGGGGGGACATCCAAGAGACCCAGTACTTC.